This TCR beta chain was profiled in a study of PD-L1 blockade in urothelial cancer. Method: immunoSEQ multiplex PCR; TCRdb's copy keeps in-frame clones and lacks some. Of approximately 41,000 clones detected, about 85% appear once; the ten largest clones hold nearly 15%. Time point in this sample: pretreatment peripheral blood. The germline V and J ends were trimmed by 3 bases and 6 bases, with 5 bases remaining between them. CDR3 length: 11 amino acids. CDR1 is MDHEN and CDR2 is SYDVKM in the germline V gene. The chain couples TRBV28 to TRBJ1-2; D not resolved. This receptor was identified in an elderly man with urothelial cancer. Source: PBMCs, taken around atezolizumab (anti-PD-L1) treatment. This chain's CDR3 is CASSFLHGYTF. CDR3 nucleotide sequence: TGTGCCAGCAGTTTCCTACATGGCTACACCTTC.